The sequence of this TCR beta chain was determined in a study of cytomegalovirus exposure and HLA in healthy donors. The study, taken as a whole, reports: Available immune exposure information was restricted to CMV serostatus only. The authors listed around 150 TCR beta chains as cytomegalovirus-associated. Reportedly, a later analysis found an Asian-associated ancestry cluster had fewer N-insertions than the approximately 640-donor mean.

PCR involved 60 Vbeta and 13 Jbeta primers. Only in-frame clones appear in the TCRdb table, and some are missing; sequencing was by immunoSEQ multiplex PCR. The sample has some 150,000 clones; around four fifths are singletons. It was healthy bone marrow donors who served as donors. Comments on this clone: Its antigen is still unknown.

The CDR3 is 14 amino acids. The germline V gene has CDR1 GTSNPN and CDR2 SVGIG (reference sequence). V lost 7 bases and J lost 7; bases outside the gene matches: 9. The sequence was obtained from a female donor in good health and CMV-seronegative. Sequenced sample: PBMCs. This chain joins TRBV30 and TRBJ1-6; TRBD1 matches at 8 bases. Written as DNA, the CDR3 is TGTGCCTTAACCTCTACAGGGGGAAATTCACCCCTCCACTTT. Its translation is CALTSTGGNSPLHF.